This is a list of T cell receptor beta chains from one sample in a study of blood T cell repertoires in COVID-19. Profiling relied on immunoSEQ multiplex PCR, and the TCRdb table lists in-frame clones only, not all of them. Among 5,500 to 8,000 clones listed, about 89% were seen once. Material for sequencing was peripheral blood. These receptors were obtained from a human donor in a cohort sampled during active COVID-19. The donor label of this sample is uncertain. The CDR3 runs from the conserved cysteine through the conserved F or W. The order of the fields is V gene, D gene, CDR3 length, clone size, J gene, CDR3 protein, CDR3 DNA. The D gene is left open where the match is weak. Not every row has a clone size; where given, it reads once, few, many or a size class.

v_call: TRBV28
d_call: NA
cdr3_length: 12
clone_size: NA
j_call: TRBJ2-2
cdr3_aa: CASSTPTGELFF
cdr3_nt: TGTGCCAGCAGTACTCCCACCGGGGAGCTGTTTTTT

v_call: TRBV20-1
d_call: NA
cdr3_length: 11
clone_size: NA
j_call: TRBJ1-2
cdr3_aa: CSVREDYGYTF
cdr3_nt: TGCAGTGTTCGGGAGGACTATGGCTACACCTTC

v_call: TRBV5-8
d_call: TRBD2
cdr3_length: 15
clone_size: NA
j_call: TRBJ2-1
cdr3_aa: CASSPGGLAGDEQFF
cdr3_nt: TGTGCCAGCAGCCCCGGAGGACTAGCTGGGGATGAGCAGTTCTTC

v_call: TRBV27
d_call: TRBD1
cdr3_length: 17
clone_size: NA
j_call: TRBJ2-3
cdr3_aa: CASSDPPYVRGQDTQYF
cdr3_nt: TGTGCCAGCAGTGACCCCCCATACGTCAGGGGGCAAGATACGCAGTATTTT

v_call: TRBV18
d_call: NA
cdr3_length: 15
clone_size: NA
j_call: TRBJ2-7
cdr3_aa: CASSPPSRGGYEQYF
cdr3_nt: TGTGCCAGCTCACCACCAAGTAGGGGCGGCTACGAGCAGTACTTC

v_call: TRBV3-1/TRBV3-2
d_call: TRBD1
cdr3_length: 14
clone_size: NA
j_call: TRBJ2-3
cdr3_aa: CASGQGLGTDTQYF
cdr3_nt: TGTGCCAGCGGACAGGGGTTGGGCACAGATACGCAGTATTTT

v_call: TRBV5-1
d_call: NA
cdr3_length: 15
clone_size: NA
j_call: TRBJ2-1
cdr3_aa: CASSSPQGTYNEQFF
cdr3_nt: TGCGCCAGCAGCTCCCCCCAGGGGACCTACAATGAGCAGTTCTTC

v_call: TRBV6-6
d_call: NA
cdr3_length: 15
clone_size: once
j_call: TRBJ1-2
cdr3_aa: CASTSAQGYNYGYTF
cdr3_nt: TGTGCCAGCACCTCAGCACAGGGTTATAACTATGGCTACACCTTC

v_call: TRBV3-1/TRBV3-2
d_call: NA
cdr3_length: 14
clone_size: NA
j_call: TRBJ1-2
cdr3_aa: CASSQVTGRDGYTF
cdr3_nt: TGTGCCAGCAGCCAAGTCACAGGGAGGGATGGCTACACCTTC

v_call: TRBV5-1
d_call: NA
cdr3_length: 16
clone_size: once
j_call: TRBJ2-5
cdr3_aa: CASSLAAGSGGETQYF
cdr3_nt: TGCGCCAGCAGCTTGGCCGCAGGGTCGGGCGGAGAGACCCAGTACTTC

v_call: TRBV5-5
d_call: NA
cdr3_length: 13
clone_size: NA
j_call: TRBJ2-7
cdr3_aa: CASNRDSSYEQYF
cdr3_nt: TGTGCCAGCAACAGAGACAGTTCCTACGAGCAGTACTTC

v_call: TRBV7-3
d_call: TRBD1
cdr3_length: 15
clone_size: once
j_call: TRBJ2-7
cdr3_aa: CASSSGGQAQGEQYF
cdr3_nt: TGTGCCAGCAGCTCCGGCGGACAGGCACAGGGCGAGCAGTACTTC

v_call: TRBV9
d_call: TRBD1
cdr3_length: 15
clone_size: NA
j_call: TRBJ1-1
cdr3_aa: CASSVDGTGDDEAFF
cdr3_nt: TGTGCCAGCAGCGTAGACGGGACAGGGGATGATGAAGCTTTCTTT

v_call: TRBV18
d_call: NA
cdr3_length: 17
clone_size: NA
j_call: TRBJ1-3
cdr3_aa: CASSPGVQGLYGNTIYF
cdr3_nt: TGTGCCAGCTCACCAGGTGTCCAGGGGCTTTACGGAAACACCATATATTTT

v_call: TRBV15
d_call: NA
cdr3_length: 14
clone_size: NA
j_call: TRBJ1-2
cdr3_aa: CATSRGGVPSGYTF
cdr3_nt: TGTGCCACCAGCAGAGGGGGAGTCCCCTCAGGCTACACCTTC

v_call: TRBV2
d_call: NA
cdr3_length: 14
clone_size: NA
j_call: TRBJ2-3
cdr3_aa: CASSAQLFTDTQYF
cdr3_nt: TGTGCCAGCAGTGCCCAACTATTCACAGATACGCAGTATTTT

v_call: TRBV7-9
d_call: TRBD1
cdr3_length: 16
clone_size: NA
j_call: TRBJ1-1
cdr3_aa: CASSANRGPRWSEAFF
cdr3_nt: TGTGCCAGCAGCGCCAACAGGGGGCCTCGGTGGTCTGAAGCTTTCTTT

v_call: TRBV5-1
d_call: NA
cdr3_length: 13
clone_size: NA
j_call: TRBJ2-5
cdr3_aa: CASSRRAQETQYF
cdr3_nt: TGCGCCAGCAGCAGGCGGGCTCAAGAGACCCAGTACTTC

v_call: TRBV6-5
d_call: NA
cdr3_length: 14
clone_size: NA
j_call: TRBJ2-3
cdr3_aa: CASREGGGTDTQYF
cdr3_nt: TGTGCCAGCAGGGAGGGCGGGGGCACAGATACGCAGTATTTT

v_call: TRBV6-5
d_call: NA
cdr3_length: 13
clone_size: NA
j_call: TRBJ2-2
cdr3_aa: CASRRSGTGELFF
cdr3_nt: TGTGCCAGCAGGCGATCGGGCACCGGGGAGCTGTTTTTT

v_call: TRBV5-1
d_call: TRBD1
cdr3_length: 12
clone_size: NA
j_call: TRBJ2-7
cdr3_aa: CASSGQGFEQYF
cdr3_nt: TGCGCCAGCAGCGGACAGGGGTTCGAGCAGTACTTC

v_call: TRBV29-1
d_call: NA
cdr3_length: 11
clone_size: NA
j_call: TRBJ1-2
cdr3_aa: CSGGDDYGYTF
cdr3_nt: TGCAGTGGGGGGGACGACTATGGCTACACCTTC

v_call: TRBV5-6
d_call: NA
cdr3_length: 16
clone_size: NA
j_call: TRBJ1-6
cdr3_aa: CASSWDTGSYNSPLHF
cdr3_nt: TGTGCCAGCAGCTGGGACACTGGCTCCTATAATTCACCCCTCCACTTT

v_call: TRBV11-3
d_call: TRBD2
cdr3_length: 15
clone_size: NA
j_call: TRBJ2-1
cdr3_aa: CASSLVLAGEGEQFF
cdr3_nt: TGTGCCAGCAGCTTAGTACTAGCGGGAGAGGGTGAGCAGTTCTTC

v_call: TRBV21-1
d_call: NA
cdr3_length: 14
clone_size: NA
j_call: TRBJ2-7
cdr3_aa: CASSTRGDSYEQYF
cdr3_nt: TGTGCCAGCAGCACCCGGGGGGACTCCTACGAGCAGTACTTC

v_call: TRBV27
d_call: TRBD1
cdr3_length: 17
clone_size: NA
j_call: TRBJ1-4
cdr3_aa: CASSLPGTGGHVEKLFF
cdr3_nt: TGTGCCAGCAGTTTACCCGGGACAGGGGGCCATGTGGAAAAACTGTTTTTT

v_call: TRBV9
d_call: TRBD1
cdr3_length: 13
clone_size: NA
j_call: TRBJ1-2
cdr3_aa: CASSPPGQNGYTF
cdr3_nt: TGTGCCAGCAGCCCCCCGGGACAGAATGGCTACACCTTC

v_call: TRBV24-1
d_call: TRBD2
cdr3_length: 16
clone_size: NA
j_call: TRBJ2-2
cdr3_aa: CATSSPSGSPTGELFF
cdr3_nt: TGTGCCACCAGTAGTCCTAGCGGGAGTCCCACCGGGGAGCTGTTTTTT

v_call: TRBV5-4
d_call: TRBD2
cdr3_length: 15
clone_size: NA
j_call: TRBJ2-1
cdr3_aa: CASSLSGTSHNEQFF
cdr3_nt: TGTGCCAGCAGCTTGTCCGGGACTAGCCACAATGAGCAGTTCTTC

v_call: TRBV11-2
d_call: TRBD1
cdr3_length: 14
clone_size: NA
j_call: TRBJ2-7
cdr3_aa: CASSSRDRAIIQYF
cdr3_nt: TGTGCCAGCAGCTCCCGGGACAGGGCCATTATACAGTACTTC

v_call: TRBV19
d_call: NA
cdr3_length: 15
clone_size: NA
j_call: TRBJ1-5
cdr3_aa: CASTQGRGGNQPQHF
cdr3_nt: TGTGCCAGTACCCAAGGAAGGGGCGGCAATCAGCCCCAGCATTTT

v_call: TRBV6-5
d_call: NA
cdr3_length: 14
clone_size: NA
j_call: TRBJ1-2
cdr3_aa: CASSPGFVDYGYTF
cdr3_nt: TGTGCCAGCAGTCCAGGGTTCGTTGACTATGGCTACACCTTC

v_call: TRBV5-5
d_call: NA
cdr3_length: 14
clone_size: NA
j_call: TRBJ2-5
cdr3_aa: CASSMVLGRETQYF
cdr3_nt: TGTGCCAGCAGTATGGTACTAGGCCGGGAGACCCAGTACTTC

v_call: TRBV10-1
d_call: NA
cdr3_length: 13
clone_size: NA
j_call: TRBJ1-1
cdr3_aa: CASRGQMNTEAFF
cdr3_nt: TGCGCCAGCAGAGGACAGATGAACACTGAAGCTTTCTTT

v_call: TRBV5-1
d_call: NA
cdr3_length: 14
clone_size: NA
j_call: TRBJ1-2
cdr3_aa: CASSLEGVSYGYTF
cdr3_nt: TGCGCCAGCAGCTTGGAGGGGGTGTCCTATGGCTACACCTTC

v_call: TRBV11-2
d_call: TRBD2
cdr3_length: 16
clone_size: NA
j_call: TRBJ2-5
cdr3_aa: CASSLDVAGGLGTQYF
cdr3_nt: TGTGCCAGCAGCTTAGACGTAGCGGGGGGACTAGGGACCCAGTACTTC